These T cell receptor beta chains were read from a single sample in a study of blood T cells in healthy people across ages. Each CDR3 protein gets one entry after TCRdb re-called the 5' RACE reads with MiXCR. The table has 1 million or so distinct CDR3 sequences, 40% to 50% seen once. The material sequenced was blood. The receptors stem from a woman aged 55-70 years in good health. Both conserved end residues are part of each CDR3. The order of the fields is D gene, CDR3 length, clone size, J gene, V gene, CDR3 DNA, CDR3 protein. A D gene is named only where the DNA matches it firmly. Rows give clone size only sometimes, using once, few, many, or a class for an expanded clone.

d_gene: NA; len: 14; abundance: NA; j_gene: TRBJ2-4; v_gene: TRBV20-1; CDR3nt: TGCAGTGCTAGTGGAAACCTAGCCAAAAACATTCAGTACTTC; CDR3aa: CSASGNLAKNIQYF
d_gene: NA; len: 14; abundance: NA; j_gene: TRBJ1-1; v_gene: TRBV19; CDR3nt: TGTGCCAGTAGCCCGGGAGGACAGAACACTGAAGCTTTCTTT; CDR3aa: CASSPGGQNTEAFF
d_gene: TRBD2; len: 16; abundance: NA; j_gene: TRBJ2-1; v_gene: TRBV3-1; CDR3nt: TGTGCCAGCAGCCAAGTGTTAGCGGGAGGCGACAATGAGCAGTTCTTC; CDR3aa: CASSQVLAGGDNEQFF
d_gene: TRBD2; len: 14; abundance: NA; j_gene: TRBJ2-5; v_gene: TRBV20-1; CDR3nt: TGCAGTGCGGCCCCGCGGGGGTGGGAAGAGACCCAGTACTTC; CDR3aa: CSAAPRGWEETQYF
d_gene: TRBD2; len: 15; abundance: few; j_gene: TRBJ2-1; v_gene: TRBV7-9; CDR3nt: TGTGCCAGCAGCTCCTCCGGGACTAGCAGGAATGAGCAGTTCTTC; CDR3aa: CASSSSGTSRNEQFF
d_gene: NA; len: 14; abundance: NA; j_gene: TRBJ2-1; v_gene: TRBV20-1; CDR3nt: TGCAGTGCTCTACGTGTCAGCTCCTACAATGAGCAGTTCTTC; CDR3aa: CSALRVSSYNEQFF
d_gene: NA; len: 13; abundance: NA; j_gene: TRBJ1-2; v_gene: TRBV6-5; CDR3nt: TGTGCCAGCAGTTACTCGTTGAGGGACGGCTACACCTTC; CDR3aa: CASSYSLRDGYTF
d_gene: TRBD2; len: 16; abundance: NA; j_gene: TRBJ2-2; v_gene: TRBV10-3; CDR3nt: TGTGCCATCAGTGAAACAGCGGGAGCTATGGGCGGGGAGCTGTTTTTT; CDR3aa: CAISETAGAMGGELFF
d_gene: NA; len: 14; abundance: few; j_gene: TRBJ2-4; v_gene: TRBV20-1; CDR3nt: TGCAGCGTTCTTGGGGGTGCGGGCAAAAACATTCAGTACTTC; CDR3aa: CSVLGGAGKNIQYF
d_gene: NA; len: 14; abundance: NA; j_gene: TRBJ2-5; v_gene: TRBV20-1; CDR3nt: TGCAGTGCTAGAGACCTACGAAGTCAAGAGACCCAGTACTTC; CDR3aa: CSARDLRSQETQYF
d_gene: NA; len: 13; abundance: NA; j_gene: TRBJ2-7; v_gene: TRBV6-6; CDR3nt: TGTGCCAGCAGCCCCCGGCTCTTCTACGAGCAGTACTTC; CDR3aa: CASSPRLFYEQYF
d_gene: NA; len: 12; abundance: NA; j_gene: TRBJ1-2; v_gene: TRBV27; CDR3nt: TGTGCCAGCAGCCCCAAGGGCTATGGCTACACCTTC; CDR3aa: CASSPKGYGYTF
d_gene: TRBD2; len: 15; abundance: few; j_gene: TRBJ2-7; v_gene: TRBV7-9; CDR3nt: TGTGCCAGCAGCTTAGGGGCGGGAGGGGAGTACGAGCAGTACTTC; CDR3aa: CASSLGAGGEYEQYF
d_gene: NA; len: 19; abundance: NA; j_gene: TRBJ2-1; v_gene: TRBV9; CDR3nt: TGTGCCAGCAGCTCAAAGGGGGTTATCCTTAGTAGATCCTACAATGAGCAGTTCTTC; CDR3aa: CASSSKGVILSRSYNEQFF
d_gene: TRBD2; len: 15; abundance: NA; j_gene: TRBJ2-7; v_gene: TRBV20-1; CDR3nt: TGCAGTGCTAGAGATGGACTAGCGGGATTCAACGAGCAGTACTTC; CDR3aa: CSARDGLAGFNEQYF
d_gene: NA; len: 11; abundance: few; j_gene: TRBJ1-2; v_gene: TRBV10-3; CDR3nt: TGTGCCATCAGCAGAGGGGACGGCTACACCTTC; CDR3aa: CAISRGDGYTF
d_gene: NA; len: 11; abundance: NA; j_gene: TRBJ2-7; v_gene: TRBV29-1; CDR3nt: TGCAGCATATGGGGGGGCAATGAGCAGTACTTC; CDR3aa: CSIWGGNEQYF
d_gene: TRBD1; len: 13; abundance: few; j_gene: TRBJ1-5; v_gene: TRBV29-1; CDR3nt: TGCAGCGTCTCAGGGGGCTACAATCAGCCCCAGCATTTT; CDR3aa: CSVSGGYNQPQHF
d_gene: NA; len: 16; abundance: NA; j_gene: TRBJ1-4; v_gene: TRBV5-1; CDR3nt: TGCGCCAGCAGCTCCGTCGACGGGGCAACTAATGAAAAACTGTTTTTT; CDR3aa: CASSSVDGATNEKLFF
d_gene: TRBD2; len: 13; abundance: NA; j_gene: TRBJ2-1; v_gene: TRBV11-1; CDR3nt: TGTGCCAGCAGCCCCGTCAGGGAGGGTGAGCAGTTCTTC; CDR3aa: CASSPVREGEQFF
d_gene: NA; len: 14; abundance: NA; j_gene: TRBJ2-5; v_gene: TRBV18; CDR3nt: TGTGCCAGCTCACCAGGGGCGGGGCGAGAGACCCAGTACTTC; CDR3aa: CASSPGAGRETQYF
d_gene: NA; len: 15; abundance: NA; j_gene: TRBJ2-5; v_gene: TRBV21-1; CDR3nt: TGTGCCCCCGGACTGTTCGAAGCCGCCTCTTATGAGCAGTACTTC; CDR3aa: CAPGLFEAASYEQYF
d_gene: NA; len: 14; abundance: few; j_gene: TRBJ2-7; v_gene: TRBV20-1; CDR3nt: TGCAGTGCTAATGGGGACTTTACTGTCTACGAGCAGTACTTC; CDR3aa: CSANGDFTVYEQYF
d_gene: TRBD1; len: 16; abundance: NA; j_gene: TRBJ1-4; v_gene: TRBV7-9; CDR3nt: TGTGCCAGCAGCCCAGGGACAGGGGTCTTCAATGAAAAACTGTTTTTT; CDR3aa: CASSPGTGVFNEKLFF
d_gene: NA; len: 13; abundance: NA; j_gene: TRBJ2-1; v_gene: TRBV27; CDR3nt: TGTGCCAGCAGTTTTCCCCATCTAAATGAGCAGTTCTTC; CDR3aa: CASSFPHLNEQFF
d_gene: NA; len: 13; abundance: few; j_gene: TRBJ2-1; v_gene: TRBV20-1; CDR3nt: TGCAGTGCTATACGCGCCGGGAAGAGTGAGCAGTTCTTC; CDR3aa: CSAIRAGKSEQFF
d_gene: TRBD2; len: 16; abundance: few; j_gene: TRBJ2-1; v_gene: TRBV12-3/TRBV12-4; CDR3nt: TGTGCCAGCAGTGGGGGGACTAGTCCTTTCTACAATGAGCAGTTCTTC; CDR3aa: CASSGGTSPFYNEQFF
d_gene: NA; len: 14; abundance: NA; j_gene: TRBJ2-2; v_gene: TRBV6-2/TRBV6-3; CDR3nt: TGTGCCAGCAGCTTGTTAACTAGGGTCGGGGAGCTGTTTTTT; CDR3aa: CASSLLTRVGELFF
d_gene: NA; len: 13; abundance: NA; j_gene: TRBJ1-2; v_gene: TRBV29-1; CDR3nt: TGCAGCGTTGAAGGTACGGCAGGGGTTGGCTACACCTTC; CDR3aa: CSVEGTAGVGYTF
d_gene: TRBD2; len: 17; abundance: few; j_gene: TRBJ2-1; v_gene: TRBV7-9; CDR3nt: TGTGCCAGCAGCTCCTCGGAGAGCGGGAGGGCCACGTATGAGCAGTTCTTC; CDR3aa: CASSSSESGRATYEQFF
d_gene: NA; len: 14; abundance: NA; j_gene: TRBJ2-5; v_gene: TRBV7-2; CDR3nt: TGTGTCAGCAGCCATGGTGGACAGAAAGAGACCCAGTACTTC; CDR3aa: CVSSHGGQKETQYF
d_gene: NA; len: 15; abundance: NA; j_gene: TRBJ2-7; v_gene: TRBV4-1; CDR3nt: TGCGCCAGCAGCCAAGATCCATTTAGCTCCTACGAGCAGTACTTC; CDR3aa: CASSQDPFSSYEQYF
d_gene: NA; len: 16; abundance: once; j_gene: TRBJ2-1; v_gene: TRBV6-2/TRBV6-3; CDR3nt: TGTGCCAGCAGTTATCTAGCGGAGGGGGCTGGCAATGAGCAGTTCTTC; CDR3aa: CASSYLAEGAGNEQFF
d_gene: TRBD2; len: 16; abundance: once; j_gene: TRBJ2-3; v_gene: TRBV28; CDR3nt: TGTGCCAGCAGTTTCCCGAAGCGGGAGGACACAGATACGCAGTATTTT; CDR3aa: CASSFPKREDTDTQYF
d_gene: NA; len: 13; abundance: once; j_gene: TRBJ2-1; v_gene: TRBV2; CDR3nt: TGTGCCAGCCGACCGGGGGTGTCGGATGAGCAGTTCTTC; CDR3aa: CASRPGVSDEQFF
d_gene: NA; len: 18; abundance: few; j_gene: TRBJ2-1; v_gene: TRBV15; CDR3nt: TGTGCCACCAGCAGAGAGGAGACGGGTACCTTTGCCATCAATGAGCAGTTCTTC; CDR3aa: CATSREETGTFAINEQFF
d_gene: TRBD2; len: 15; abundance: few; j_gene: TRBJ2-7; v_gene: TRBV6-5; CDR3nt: TGTGCCAGCATGTTAGCGGGATTGGGATCCTACGAGCAGTACTTC; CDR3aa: CASMLAGLGSYEQYF
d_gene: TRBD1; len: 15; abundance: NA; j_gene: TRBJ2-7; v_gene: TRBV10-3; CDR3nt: TGTGCCATCAGTGGGACAGGGTTAAGCTCCTACGAGCAGTACTTC; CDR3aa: CAISGTGLSSYEQYF
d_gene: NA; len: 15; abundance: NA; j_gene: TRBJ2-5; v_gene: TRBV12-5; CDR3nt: TGTGCTAGTGGTCCGGGTCAGTCCTTACAAGAGACCCAGTACTTC; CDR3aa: CASGPGQSLQETQYF
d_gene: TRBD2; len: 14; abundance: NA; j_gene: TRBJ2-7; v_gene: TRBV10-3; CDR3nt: TGTGCCATCAGTACGACTAGCCTGTCCTACGAGCAGTACTTC; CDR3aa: CAISTTSLSYEQYF
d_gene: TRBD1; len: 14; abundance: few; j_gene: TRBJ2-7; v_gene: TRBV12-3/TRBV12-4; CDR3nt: TGTGCCAGCGGATCCCGGGACAGACCCCTCGAGCAGTACTTC; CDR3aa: CASGSRDRPLEQYF
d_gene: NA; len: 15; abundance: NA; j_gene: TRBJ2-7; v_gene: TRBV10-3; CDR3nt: TGTGCCATCAGTGATCGGGCAGAGGGGGGCTACGAGCAGTACTTC; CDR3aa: CAISDRAEGGYEQYF
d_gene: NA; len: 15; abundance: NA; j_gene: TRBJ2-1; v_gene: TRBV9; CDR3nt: TGTGCCAGCAGCCCCGCCGGGATTAATTACAATGAGCAGTTCTTC; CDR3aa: CASSPAGINYNEQFF
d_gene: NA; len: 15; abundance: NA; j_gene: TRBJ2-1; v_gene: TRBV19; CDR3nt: TGTGCCAGTAGTACACCGGGACTCAAATACAATGAGCAGTTCTTC; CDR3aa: CASSTPGLKYNEQFF
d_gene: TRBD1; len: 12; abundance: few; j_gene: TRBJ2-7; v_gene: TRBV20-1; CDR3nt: TGCAGTGCAGGGACAGTCCCTCGGGAGCAGTACTTC; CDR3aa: CSAGTVPREQYF
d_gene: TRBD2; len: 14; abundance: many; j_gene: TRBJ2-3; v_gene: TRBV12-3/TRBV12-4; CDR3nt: TGTGCCAGCAGTTTTACCGGGGGGGGTGATACGCAGTATTTT; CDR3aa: CASSFTGGGDTQYF
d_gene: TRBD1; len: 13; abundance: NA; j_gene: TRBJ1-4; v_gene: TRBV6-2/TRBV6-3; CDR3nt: TGTGCCAGCAGCGAGATCCAGGGGGGGAAACTGTTTTTT; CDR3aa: CASSEIQGGKLFF
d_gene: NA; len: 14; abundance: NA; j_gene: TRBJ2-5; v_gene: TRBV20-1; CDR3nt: TGCAGTGCTAGAGAAGCCCAACGGGGAGAGACCCAGTACTTC; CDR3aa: CSAREAQRGETQYF
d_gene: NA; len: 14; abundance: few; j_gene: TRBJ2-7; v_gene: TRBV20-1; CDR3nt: TGCAGTGCTAGACTTCAGGGTAAATGGTACGAGCAGTACTTC; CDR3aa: CSARLQGKWYEQYF
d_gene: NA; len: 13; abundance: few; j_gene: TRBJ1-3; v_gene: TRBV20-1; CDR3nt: TGCAGTGCTAGAGATCGTCCTGGAAACACCATATATTTT; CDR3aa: CSARDRPGNTIYF